Listed below are T cell receptor beta chains from one sample, sequenced in a study of T cells after yellow fever vaccination. Each CDR3 protein gets one entry after TCRdb re-called the 5' RACE reads with MiXCR. Of 250,000 to 350,000 distinct CDR3 sequences listed, around 6.8% are singletons. The sequencing here drew on PBMCs, taken about 41 days after the first yellow fever vaccination. The source is a man between 18 and 35 years old who received the YFV17D yellow fever vaccine. The CDR3 runs from the conserved cysteine through the conserved F or W. A D gene is named only where the DNA matches it firmly. Not all rows give a size; the values are once, few, many and, for expanded clones, a class.

V gene: TRBV18; J gene: TRBJ1-2; D gene: TRBD1; clone size: -; CDR3 protein: CASSLTGEDYGYTF; CDR3 DNA: TGTGCCAGCTCACTCACAGGGGAGGACTATGGCTACACCTTC
V gene: TRBV12-3/TRBV12-4; J gene: TRBJ1-5; D gene: -; clone size: many; CDR3 protein: CASAIRHSNQPQHF; CDR3 DNA: TGTGCCAGCGCGATCCGTCATAGCAATCAGCCCCAGCATTTT
V gene: TRBV15; J gene: TRBJ1-2; D gene: -; clone size: -; CDR3 protein: CATSRGGSGRNYGYTF; CDR3 DNA: TGTGCCACCAGCAGAGGAGGCTCCGGACGGAACTATGGCTACACCTTC
V gene: TRBV9; J gene: TRBJ2-3; D gene: TRBD2; clone size: -; CDR3 protein: CASSVAMGLAGDPLDTQYF; CDR3 DNA: TGTGCCAGCAGCGTAGCTATGGGTCTAGCGGGGGACCCGCTGGATACGCAGTATTTT
V gene: TRBV11-2; J gene: TRBJ2-1; D gene: -; clone size: many; CDR3 protein: CASSLRITYNEQFF; CDR3 DNA: TGTGCCAGCAGCCTCCGGATTACCTACAATGAGCAGTTCTTC
V gene: TRBV6-2/TRBV6-3; J gene: TRBJ1-5; D gene: -; clone size: many; CDR3 protein: CASSATTYQPQHF; CDR3 DNA: TGTGCCAGCAGCGCGACTACCTATCAGCCCCAGCATTTT
V gene: TRBV20-1; J gene: TRBJ1-2; D gene: -; clone size: few; CDR3 protein: CSAPSPGAGNYGYTF; CDR3 DNA: TGCAGTGCCCCCTCCCCGGGGGCGGGGAACTATGGCTACACCTTC
V gene: TRBV14; J gene: TRBJ2-5; D gene: TRBD1; clone size: many; CDR3 protein: CASSQGTGGYQETQYF; CDR3 DNA: TGTGCCAGCAGCCAGGGGACAGGGGGCTACCAAGAGACCCAGTACTTC
V gene: TRBV5-1; J gene: TRBJ2-3; D gene: TRBD2; clone size: -; CDR3 protein: CASSQTSGGLSTDTQYF; CDR3 DNA: TGCGCCAGCAGCCAGACTAGCGGGGGCCTTAGCACAGATACGCAGTATTTT
V gene: TRBV24-1; J gene: TRBJ1-1; D gene: -; clone size: few; CDR3 protein: CATSDPKGNTEAFF; CDR3 DNA: TGTGCCACCAGTGACCCGAAGGGTAACACTGAAGCTTTCTTT
V gene: TRBV7-8; J gene: TRBJ2-3; D gene: TRBD2; clone size: few; CDR3 protein: CASSLPAGGMGDTQYF; CDR3 DNA: TGTGCCAGCAGCTTACCAGCGGGGGGGATGGGAGATACGCAGTATTTT
V gene: TRBV10-3; J gene: TRBJ2-3; D gene: TRBD2; clone size: few; CDR3 protein: CAISEGSGGTDTQYF; CDR3 DNA: TGTGCCATCAGTGAAGGTAGCGGGGGTACAGATACGCAGTATTTT
V gene: TRBV20-1; J gene: TRBJ2-3; D gene: TRBD2; clone size: few; CDR3 protein: CSAPGTSGGAGADTQYF; CDR3 DNA: TGCAGTGCCCCCGGGACTAGCGGGGGGGCAGGCGCAGATACGCAGTATTTT
V gene: TRBV7-9; J gene: TRBJ1-2; D gene: -; clone size: -; CDR3 protein: CASSALGLLNYGYTF; CDR3 DNA: TGTGCCAGCAGCGCCCTTGGACTGCTTAACTATGGCTACACCTTC
V gene: TRBV7-2; J gene: TRBJ2-1; D gene: -; clone size: many; CDR3 protein: CASSLSNGNNEQFF; CDR3 DNA: TGTGCCAGCAGCCTAAGCAACGGAAACAATGAGCAGTTCTTC
V gene: TRBV27; J gene: TRBJ2-3; D gene: -; clone size: few; CDR3 protein: CASSTPASTDTQYF; CDR3 DNA: TGTGCCAGCAGTACCCCCGCCTCCACAGATACGCAGTATTTT
V gene: TRBV6-5; J gene: TRBJ2-7; D gene: -; clone size: many; CDR3 protein: CASSYRGLGSGYEQYF; CDR3 DNA: TGTGCCAGCAGTTACCGAGGTTTGGGGAGCGGGTACGAGCAGTACTTC
V gene: TRBV7-3; J gene: TRBJ2-5; D gene: -; clone size: few; CDR3 protein: CASSDGRGGSGGETQYF; CDR3 DNA: TGTGCCAGCAGCGATGGAAGGGGGGGCTCAGGTGGGGAGACCCAGTACTTC
V gene: TRBV13; J gene: TRBJ2-7; D gene: TRBD1; clone size: -; CDR3 protein: CAMSSKLPNRDRVLTSYEQYF; CDR3 DNA: TGTGCCATGAGCTCCAAACTACCTAACCGGGACAGGGTATTAACCAGTTACGAGCAGTACTTC
V gene: TRBV4-1; J gene: TRBJ1-4; D gene: -; clone size: -; CDR3 protein: CASSQVIHEKLFF; CDR3 DNA: TGCGCCAGCAGCCAAGTTATACATGAAAAACTGTTTTTT
V gene: TRBV7-9; J gene: TRBJ2-5; D gene: -; clone size: -; CDR3 protein: CASSPGNREETQYF; CDR3 DNA: TGTGCCAGCAGCCCGGGGAACAGGGAAGAGACCCAGTACTTC
V gene: TRBV10-2; J gene: TRBJ2-1; D gene: TRBD2; clone size: few; CDR3 protein: CASKVTLAGGPNEQFF; CDR3 DNA: TGCGCCAGCAAGGTGACTTTAGCGGGGGGCCCTAATGAGCAGTTCTTC
V gene: TRBV11-2; J gene: TRBJ2-6; D gene: -; clone size: few; CDR3 protein: CASKRLPAGGPGANVLTF; CDR3 DNA: TGTGCCAGCAAGCGACTCCCGGCCGGCGGCCCTGGGGCCAACGTCCTGACTTTC
V gene: TRBV14; J gene: TRBJ2-7; D gene: -; clone size: -; CDR3 protein: CASSALVWGDHEQYF; CDR3 DNA: TGTGCCAGCAGCGCGCTGGTATGGGGGGACCACGAGCAGTACTTC
V gene: TRBV7-2; J gene: TRBJ2-1; D gene: -; clone size: -; CDR3 protein: CASRRGGVNYNEQFF; CDR3 DNA: TGTGCCAGCAGGAGAGGGGGGGTCAACTACAATGAGCAGTTCTTC
V gene: TRBV7-3; J gene: TRBJ2-2; D gene: -; clone size: -; CDR3 protein: CASSGIGAGELFF; CDR3 DNA: TGTGCCAGCAGTGGCATAGGGGCCGGGGAGCTGTTTTTT
V gene: TRBV27; J gene: TRBJ1-1; D gene: -; clone size: -; CDR3 protein: CASSLIGGGTEAFF; CDR3 DNA: TGTGCCAGCAGTTTAATCGGGGGCGGCACTGAAGCTTTCTTT
V gene: TRBV24-1; J gene: TRBJ2-5; D gene: TRBD1; clone size: -; CDR3 protein: CATSDPGTGAGETQYF; CDR3 DNA: TGTGCCACCAGTGACCCCGGGACAGGGGCCGGGGAGACCCAGTACTTC
V gene: TRBV20-1; J gene: TRBJ1-1; D gene: -; clone size: few; CDR3 protein: CSAPENTEAFF; CDR3 DNA: TGCAGTGCTCCAGAGAACACTGAAGCTTTCTTT
V gene: TRBV27; J gene: TRBJ2-7; D gene: -; clone size: many; CDR3 protein: CASSQFSPRESYEQYF; CDR3 DNA: TGTGCCAGCAGTCAATTTTCACCCAGGGAAAGCTACGAGCAGTACTTC
V gene: TRBV3-1; J gene: TRBJ2-6; D gene: -; clone size: -; CDR3 protein: CASSQDIGANVLTF; CDR3 DNA: TGTGCCAGCAGCCAAGATATTGGGGCCAACGTCCTGACTTTC
V gene: TRBV25-1; J gene: TRBJ2-5; D gene: -; clone size: -; CDR3 protein: CASSDRVRQETQYF; CDR3 DNA: TGTGCCAGCAGTGACCGGGTCCGTCAAGAGACCCAGTACTTC
V gene: TRBV4-3; J gene: TRBJ1-6; D gene: -; clone size: -; CDR3 protein: CASSQDYRGGSPLHF; CDR3 DNA: TGCGCCAGCAGCCAAGATTATAGGGGTGGATCACCCCTCCACTTT
V gene: TRBV24-1; J gene: TRBJ1-1; D gene: -; clone size: -; CDR3 protein: CATSDHGGNTEAFF; CDR3 DNA: TGTGCCACCAGTGATCATGGCGGGAACACTGAAGCTTTCTTT
V gene: TRBV5-4; J gene: TRBJ2-7; D gene: -; clone size: few; CDR3 protein: CASSLAAARADEQYF; CDR3 DNA: TGTGCCAGCAGCTTGGCCGCCGCCAGGGCCGACGAGCAGTACTTC
V gene: TRBV5-1; J gene: TRBJ2-1; D gene: -; clone size: few; CDR3 protein: CASSPDSYNEQFF; CDR3 DNA: TGCGCCAGCAGCCCGGACAGTTACAATGAGCAGTTCTTC
V gene: TRBV28; J gene: TRBJ1-3; D gene: -; clone size: few; CDR3 protein: CASSLGDGGNTIYF; CDR3 DNA: TGTGCCAGCAGTTTAGGAGACGGAGGAAACACCATATATTTT
V gene: TRBV5-1; J gene: TRBJ2-5; D gene: TRBD1; clone size: -; CDR3 protein: CASSGGQGVRETQYF; CDR3 DNA: TGCGCCAGCAGCGGGGGACAGGGGGTTCGAGAGACCCAGTACTTC
V gene: TRBV7-9; J gene: TRBJ2-6; D gene: TRBD1; clone size: many; CDR3 protein: CACDRGTGANVLTF; CDR3 DNA: TGTGCCTGCGACAGGGGGACTGGGGCCAACGTCCTGACTTTC
V gene: TRBV20-1; J gene: TRBJ1-1; D gene: TRBD1; clone size: -; CDR3 protein: CSALFGQGPEAFF; CDR3 DNA: TGCAGTGCTCTATTTGGACAGGGCCCTGAAGCTTTCTTT
V gene: TRBV12-3/TRBV12-4; J gene: TRBJ2-3; D gene: TRBD2; clone size: -; CDR3 protein: CASSPRLAMDTQYF; CDR3 DNA: TGTGCCAGCAGTCCCAGACTAGCCATGGATACGCAGTATTTT
V gene: TRBV7-2; J gene: TRBJ2-3; D gene: TRBD1; clone size: many; CDR3 protein: CASSRDSYTDTQYF; CDR3 DNA: TGTGCCAGCAGCCGGGACAGCTACACAGATACGCAGTATTTT
V gene: TRBV5-6; J gene: TRBJ1-6; D gene: -; clone size: few; CDR3 protein: CASSWYNSPLHF; CDR3 DNA: TGTGCCAGCAGCTGGTATAATTCACCCCTCCACTTT
V gene: TRBV11-2; J gene: TRBJ1-2; D gene: -; clone size: few; CDR3 protein: CASTWGGRENYPQMNYGYTF; CDR3 DNA: TGTGCCAGCACCTGGGGGGGGCGCGAGAACTATCCCCAGATGAACTATGGCTACACCTTC
V gene: TRBV7-9; J gene: TRBJ2-1; D gene: TRBD2; clone size: many; CDR3 protein: CASSSGGPIHEQFF; CDR3 DNA: TGTGCCAGCAGCTCGGGGGGGCCGATACATGAGCAGTTCTTC
V gene: TRBV12-3/TRBV12-4; J gene: TRBJ1-1; D gene: -; clone size: -; CDR3 protein: CASSGQEENTEAFF; CDR3 DNA: TGTGCCAGCAGTGGGCAGGAAGAGAACACTGAAGCTTTCTTT
V gene: TRBV7-2; J gene: TRBJ1-2; D gene: -; clone size: many; CDR3 protein: CASSQGARQVVWGYTF; CDR3 DNA: TGTGCCAGCAGCCAGGGAGCCCGACAGGTGGTTTGGGGCTACACCTTC
V gene: TRBV5-1; J gene: TRBJ2-1; D gene: TRBD2; clone size: -; CDR3 protein: CASSLSGGSGNEQFF; CDR3 DNA: TGCGCCAGCAGCTTGTCGGGGGGGAGTGGGAATGAGCAGTTCTTC
V gene: TRBV29-1; J gene: TRBJ1-1; D gene: -; clone size: many; CDR3 protein: CSVVGVPGYTEAFF; CDR3 DNA: TGCAGCGTTGTAGGGGTCCCAGGGTACACTGAAGCTTTCTTT
V gene: TRBV7-2; J gene: TRBJ2-2; D gene: -; clone size: many; CDR3 protein: CASSPWYGELFF; CDR3 DNA: TGTGCCAGCAGCCCCTGGTACGGGGAGCTGTTTTTT
V gene: TRBV29-1; J gene: TRBJ2-7; D gene: -; clone size: -; CDR3 protein: CSVGNGGHSYEQYF; CDR3 DNA: TGCAGCGTTGGGAACGGGGGTCACTCCTACGAGCAGTACTTC
V gene: TRBV5-1; J gene: TRBJ2-5; D gene: -; clone size: many; CDR3 protein: CASSFEETQYF; CDR3 DNA: TGTGCCAGCAGCTTCGAAGAGACCCAGTACTTC
V gene: TRBV5-1; J gene: TRBJ2-1; D gene: -; clone size: -; CDR3 protein: CASSSPGNDNEQFF; CDR3 DNA: TGCGCCAGCAGCTCCCCGGGGAACGACAATGAGCAGTTCTTC
V gene: TRBV29-1; J gene: TRBJ2-1; D gene: TRBD2; clone size: many; CDR3 protein: CSVVSGGASEQFF; CDR3 DNA: TGCAGCGTTGTTAGCGGGGGGGCCTCCGAGCAGTTCTTC
V gene: TRBV6-1; J gene: TRBJ2-1; D gene: TRBD1; clone size: few; CDR3 protein: CASTGQGVVNEQFF; CDR3 DNA: TGTGCCAGCACGGGTCAGGGGGTAGTGAATGAGCAGTTCTTC
V gene: TRBV4-1; J gene: TRBJ1-2; D gene: -; clone size: few; CDR3 protein: CASSQEVGTVIYGYTF; CDR3 DNA: TGCGCCAGCAGCCAAGAGGTCGGGACGGTTATTTATGGCTACACCTTC
V gene: TRBV6-5; J gene: TRBJ1-1; D gene: -; clone size: few; CDR3 protein: CASSFGAVIGVTEAFF; CDR3 DNA: TGTGCCAGCAGTTTTGGGGCGGTTATCGGGGTGACTGAAGCTTTCTTT
V gene: TRBV12-3/TRBV12-4; J gene: TRBJ2-2; D gene: TRBD2; clone size: -; CDR3 protein: CASRISGGTGELFF; CDR3 DNA: TGTGCCAGCAGGATTTCGGGGGGCACCGGGGAGCTGTTTTTT
V gene: TRBV27; J gene: TRBJ2-3; D gene: TRBD1; clone size: few; CDR3 protein: CASSRDRPTDTQYF; CDR3 DNA: TGTGCCAGCAGCCGGGACAGACCCACAGATACGCAGTATTTT